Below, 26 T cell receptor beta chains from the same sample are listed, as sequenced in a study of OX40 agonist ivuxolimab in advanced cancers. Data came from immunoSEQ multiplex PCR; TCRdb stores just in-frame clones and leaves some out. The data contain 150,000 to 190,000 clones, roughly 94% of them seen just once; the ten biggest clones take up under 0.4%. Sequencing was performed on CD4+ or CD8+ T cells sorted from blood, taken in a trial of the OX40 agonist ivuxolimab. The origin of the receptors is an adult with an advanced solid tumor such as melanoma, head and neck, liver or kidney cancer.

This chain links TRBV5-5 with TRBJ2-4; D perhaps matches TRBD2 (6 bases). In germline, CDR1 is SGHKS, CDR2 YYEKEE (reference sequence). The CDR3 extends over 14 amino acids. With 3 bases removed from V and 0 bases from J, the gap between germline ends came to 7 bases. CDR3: CASSWGGAKNIQYF. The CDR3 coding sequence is TGTGCCAGCAGCTGGGGAGGAGCCAAAAACATTCAGTACTTC.

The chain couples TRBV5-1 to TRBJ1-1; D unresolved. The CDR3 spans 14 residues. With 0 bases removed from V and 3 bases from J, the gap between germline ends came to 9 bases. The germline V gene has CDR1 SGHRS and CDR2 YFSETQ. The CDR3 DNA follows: TGCGCCAGCAGCTTGGGGGTAGACTACACTGAAGCTTTCTTT. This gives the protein CASSLGVDYTEAFF.

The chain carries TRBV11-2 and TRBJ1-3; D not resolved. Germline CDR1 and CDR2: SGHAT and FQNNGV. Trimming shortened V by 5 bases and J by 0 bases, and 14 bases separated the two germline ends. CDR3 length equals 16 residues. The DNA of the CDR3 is TGTGCCAGCAGCCTTGACGGATTTAACTCTGGAAACACCATATATTTT. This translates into CASSLDGFNSGNTIYF.

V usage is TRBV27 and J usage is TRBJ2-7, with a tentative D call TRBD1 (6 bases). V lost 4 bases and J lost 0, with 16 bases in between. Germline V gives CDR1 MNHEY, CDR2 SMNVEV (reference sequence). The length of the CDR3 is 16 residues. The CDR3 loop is CASSSRTVSLSYEQYF. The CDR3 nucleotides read TGTGCCAGCAGTTCACGGACAGTATCCCTCTCCTACGAGCAGTACTTC.

The DNA of the CDR3 is TGCGCCAGCAGCCAAGATCGGGGTACAGGCCCCCATATCCTCACTGAAGCTTTCTTT. It specifies CASSQDRGTGPHILTEAFF. The chain couples TRBV4-1 to TRBJ1-1; TRBD1 might be the D (5 bases). The CDR3 is 19 residues long. Germline V lookup: CDR1 MGHRA, CDR2 YSYEKL. Between the trimmed V and J ends, which lost 0 bases and 4 bases, there was a span of 24 bases.

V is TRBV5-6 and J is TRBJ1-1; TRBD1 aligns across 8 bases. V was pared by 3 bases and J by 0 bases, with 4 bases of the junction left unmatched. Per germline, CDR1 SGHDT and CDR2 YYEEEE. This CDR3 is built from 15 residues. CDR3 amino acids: CASSYRGTMNTEAFF. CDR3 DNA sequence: TGTGCCAGCAGCTACAGGGGGACCATGAACACTGAAGCTTTCTTT. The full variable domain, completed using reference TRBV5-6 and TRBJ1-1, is DAGVTQSPTHLIKTRGQQVTLRCSPKSGHDTVSWYQQALGQGPQFIFQYYEEEERQRGNFPDRFSGHQFPNYSSELNVNALLLGDSALYLCASSYRGTMNTEAFFGQGTRLTVV.

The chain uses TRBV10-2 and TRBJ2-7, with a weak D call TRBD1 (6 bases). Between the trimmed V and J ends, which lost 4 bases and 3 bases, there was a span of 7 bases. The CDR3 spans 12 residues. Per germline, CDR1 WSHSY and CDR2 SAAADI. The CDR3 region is CASSVQGYEQYF. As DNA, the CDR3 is TGCGCCAGCAGTGTACAGGGCTACGAGCAGTACTTC.

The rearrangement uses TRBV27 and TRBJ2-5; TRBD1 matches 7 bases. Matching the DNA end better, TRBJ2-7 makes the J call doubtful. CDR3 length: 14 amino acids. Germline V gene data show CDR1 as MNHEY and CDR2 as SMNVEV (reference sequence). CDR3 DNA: TGTGCCAGCAGTCTTCGGACAGGACCCTACGAGCAGTACTTC. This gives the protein CASSLRTGPYEQYF.

The CDR3 is CASRTDRGSDQPQHF. DNA of the CDR3: TGTGCCAGCAGGACAGACAGGGGGAGTGATCAGCCCCAGCATTTT. V is TRBV27 and J is TRBJ1-5; TRBD1 agrees at 9 bases. V shed 6 bases, J shed 5 bases, and the junction held 8 bases outside the gene matches. CDR1 and CDR2 from the germline V gene are MNHEY and SMNVEV (reference sequence). This CDR3 comprises 15 residues.

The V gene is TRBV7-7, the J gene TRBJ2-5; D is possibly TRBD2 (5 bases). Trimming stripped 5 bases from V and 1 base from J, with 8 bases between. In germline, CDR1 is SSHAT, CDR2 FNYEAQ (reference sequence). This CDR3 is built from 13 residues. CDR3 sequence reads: CASSPGVQETQYF. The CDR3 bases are TGTGCCAGCAGCCCCGGGGTCCAAGAGACCCAGTACTTC. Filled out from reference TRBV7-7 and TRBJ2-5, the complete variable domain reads GAGVSQSPRYKVTKRGQDVTLRCDPISSHATLYWYQQALGQGPEFLTYFNYEAQPDKSGLPSDRFSAERPEGSISTLTIQRTEQRDSAMYRCASSPGVQETQYFGPGTRLLVL.

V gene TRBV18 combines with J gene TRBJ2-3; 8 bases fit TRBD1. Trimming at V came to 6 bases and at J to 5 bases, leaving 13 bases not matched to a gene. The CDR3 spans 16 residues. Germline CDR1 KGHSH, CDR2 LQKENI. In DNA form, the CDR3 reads TGTGCCAGCTCTCGCGCCGGGACAGGTTATCGAGATACGCAGTATTTT. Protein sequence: CASSRAGTGYRDTQYF.

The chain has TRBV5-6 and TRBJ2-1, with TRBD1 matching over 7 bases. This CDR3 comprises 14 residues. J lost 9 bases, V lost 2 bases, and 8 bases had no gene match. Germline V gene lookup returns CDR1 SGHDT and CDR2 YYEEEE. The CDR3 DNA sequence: TGTGCCAGCAGCTTACAGGGGCGCCGAGGTGAGCAGTTCTTC. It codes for CASSLQGRRGEQFF.

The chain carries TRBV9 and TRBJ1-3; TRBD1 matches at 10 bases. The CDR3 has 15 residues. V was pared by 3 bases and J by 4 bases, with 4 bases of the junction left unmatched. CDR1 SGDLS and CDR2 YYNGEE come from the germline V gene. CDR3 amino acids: CASSDRDRGGNTIYF. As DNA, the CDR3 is TGTGCCAGCAGCGACCGGGACAGGGGAGGAAACACCATATATTTT.

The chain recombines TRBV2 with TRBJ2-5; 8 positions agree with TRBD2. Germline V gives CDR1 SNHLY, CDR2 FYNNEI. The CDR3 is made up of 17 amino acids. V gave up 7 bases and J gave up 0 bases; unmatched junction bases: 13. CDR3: CASTGGVAGGNQETQYF. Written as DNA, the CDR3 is TGTGCCAGCACCGGGGGTGTCGCGGGGGGTAACCAAGAGACCCAGTACTTC.

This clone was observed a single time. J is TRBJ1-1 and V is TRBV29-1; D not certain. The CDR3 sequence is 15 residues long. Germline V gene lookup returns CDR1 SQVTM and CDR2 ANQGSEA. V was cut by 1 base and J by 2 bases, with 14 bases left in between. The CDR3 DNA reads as TGCAGCGTTGAAGGTCCCCTGGGTTTAAACACTGAAGCTTTCTTT. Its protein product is CSVEGPLGLNTEAFF.

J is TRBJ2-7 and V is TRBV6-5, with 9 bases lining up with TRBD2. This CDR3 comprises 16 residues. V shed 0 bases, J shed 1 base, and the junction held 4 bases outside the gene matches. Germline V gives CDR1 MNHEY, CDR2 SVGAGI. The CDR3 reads CASSYSRGGASYEQYF. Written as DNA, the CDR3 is TGTGCCAGCAGTTACTCCCGCGGGGGGGCATCCTACGAGCAGTACTTC.

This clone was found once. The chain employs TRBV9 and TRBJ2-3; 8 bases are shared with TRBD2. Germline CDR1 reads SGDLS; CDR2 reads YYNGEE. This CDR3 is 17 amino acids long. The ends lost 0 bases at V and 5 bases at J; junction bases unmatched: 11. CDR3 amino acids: CASSVGAVPRGGDTQYF. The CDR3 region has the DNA TGTGCCAGCAGCGTAGGCGCGGTGCCCCGGGGGGGAGATACGCAGTATTTT. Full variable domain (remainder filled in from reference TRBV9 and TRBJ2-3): DSGVTQTPKHLITATGQRVTLRCSPRSGDLSVYWYQQSLDQGLQFLIQYYNGEERAKGNILERFSAQQFPDLHSELNLSSLELGDSALYFCASSVGAVPRGGDTQYFGPGTRLTVL.

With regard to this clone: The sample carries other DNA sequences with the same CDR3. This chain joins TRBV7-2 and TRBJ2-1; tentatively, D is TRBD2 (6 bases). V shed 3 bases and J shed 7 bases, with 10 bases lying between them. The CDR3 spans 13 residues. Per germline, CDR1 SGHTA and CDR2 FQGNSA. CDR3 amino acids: CASSLVGGNEQFF. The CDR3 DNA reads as TGTGCCAGCAGCTTGGTTGGGGGGAATGAGCAGTTCTTC.

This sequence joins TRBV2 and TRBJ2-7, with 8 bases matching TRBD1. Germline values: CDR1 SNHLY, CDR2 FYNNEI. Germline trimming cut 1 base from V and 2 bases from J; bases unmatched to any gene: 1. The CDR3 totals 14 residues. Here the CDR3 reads CASSEGDRPYEQYF. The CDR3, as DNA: TGTGCCAGCAGTGAAGGGGACAGGCCCTACGAGCAGTACTTC.

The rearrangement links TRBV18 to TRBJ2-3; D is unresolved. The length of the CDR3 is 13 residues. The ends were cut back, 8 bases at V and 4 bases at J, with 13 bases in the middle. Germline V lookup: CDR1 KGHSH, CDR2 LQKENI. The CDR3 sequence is CASQLGNADTQYF. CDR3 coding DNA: TGTGCCAGCCAGCTAGGAAACGCAGATACGCAGTATTTT.

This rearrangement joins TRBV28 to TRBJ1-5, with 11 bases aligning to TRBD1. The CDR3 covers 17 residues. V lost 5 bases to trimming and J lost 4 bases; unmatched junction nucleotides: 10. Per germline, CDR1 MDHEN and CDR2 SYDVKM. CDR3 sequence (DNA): TGTGCCAGCAGTCTAGGGGACAGGGGGTCTACAAATCAGCCCCAGCATTTT. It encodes CASSLGDRGSTNQPQHF.

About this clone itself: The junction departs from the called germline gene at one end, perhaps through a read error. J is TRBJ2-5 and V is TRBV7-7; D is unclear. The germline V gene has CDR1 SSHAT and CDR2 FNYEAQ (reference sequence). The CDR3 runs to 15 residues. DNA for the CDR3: TGTGCTAGCAGCTTGGGCTTAGGGCTAGGGGAGACCCAGTACTTC. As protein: CASSLGLGLGETQYF.

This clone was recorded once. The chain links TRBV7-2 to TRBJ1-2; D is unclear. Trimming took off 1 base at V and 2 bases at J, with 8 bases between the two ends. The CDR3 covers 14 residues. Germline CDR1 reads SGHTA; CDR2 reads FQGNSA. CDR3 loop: CASSLDTRNYGYTF. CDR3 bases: TGTGCCAGCAGCTTAGATACAAGGAACTATGGCTACACCTTC.

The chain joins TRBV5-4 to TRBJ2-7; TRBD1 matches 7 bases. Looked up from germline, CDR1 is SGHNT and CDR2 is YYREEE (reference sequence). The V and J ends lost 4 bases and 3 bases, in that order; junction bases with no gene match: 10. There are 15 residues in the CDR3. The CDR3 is CASSQGQFGIYEQYF. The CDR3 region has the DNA TGTGCCAGCAGCCAGGGACAGTTTGGAATCTACGAGCAGTACTTC.

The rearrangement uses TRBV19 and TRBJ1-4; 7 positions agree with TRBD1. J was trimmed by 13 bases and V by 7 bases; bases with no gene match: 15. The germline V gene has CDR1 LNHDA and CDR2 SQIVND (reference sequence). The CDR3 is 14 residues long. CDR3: CASKTGPGRERLFF. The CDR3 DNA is TGTGCCAGTAAGACAGGGCCTGGGAGGGAGAGACTGTTTTTT.

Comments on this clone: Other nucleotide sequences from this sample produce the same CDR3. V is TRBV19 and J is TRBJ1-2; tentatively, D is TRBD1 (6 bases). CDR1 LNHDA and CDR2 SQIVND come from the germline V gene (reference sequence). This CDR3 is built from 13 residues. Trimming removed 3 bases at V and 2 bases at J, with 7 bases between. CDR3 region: CASSIQGNYGYTF. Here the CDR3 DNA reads TGTGCCAGTAGTATTCAGGGGAACTATGGCTACACCTTC.